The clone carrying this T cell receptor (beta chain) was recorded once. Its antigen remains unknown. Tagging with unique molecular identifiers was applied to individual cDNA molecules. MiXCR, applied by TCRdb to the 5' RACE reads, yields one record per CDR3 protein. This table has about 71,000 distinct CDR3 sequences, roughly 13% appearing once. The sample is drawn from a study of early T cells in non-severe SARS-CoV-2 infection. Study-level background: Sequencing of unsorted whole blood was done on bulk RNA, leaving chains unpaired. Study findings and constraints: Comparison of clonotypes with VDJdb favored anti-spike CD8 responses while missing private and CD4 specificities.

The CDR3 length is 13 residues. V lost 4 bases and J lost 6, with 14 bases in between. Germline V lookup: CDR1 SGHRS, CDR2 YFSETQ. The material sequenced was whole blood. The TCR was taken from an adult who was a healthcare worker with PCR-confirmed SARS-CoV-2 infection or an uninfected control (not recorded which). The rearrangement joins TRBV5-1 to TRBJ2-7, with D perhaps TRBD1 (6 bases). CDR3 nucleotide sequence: TGCGCCAGCAGCACCCGACAGGACAGCGAGCAGTACTTC. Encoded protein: CASSTRQDSEQYF.